Detailed here is one T cell receptor (beta chain). The sample belongs to a study of blood T cell repertoires in COVID-19. Study in general: PBMCs, B-cell-depleted T cells, or T cells provided the cDNA or gDNA that made up the material.

Data came from immunoSEQ multiplex PCR; TCRdb stores just in-frame clones and leaves some out. Of fewer than 90,000 clones listed, 75% to 80% were seen once; the top ten hold 6.3%. Trimming pared 3 bases from V and 9 bases from J, leaving 16 bases between. Looked up from germline, CDR1 is SGDLS and CDR2 is YYNGEE. The CDR3 sequence is 15 residues long. The TCR was taken from a man in his 70s with COVID-19, enrolled during active disease. Sequencing used peripheral blood. The V gene is TRBV9, the J gene TRBJ1-6, with D hard to call. CDR3 sequence (DNA): TGTGCCAGCAGCGCCCATGGAGGATTGGGTTCACCCCTCCACTTT. It specifies CASSAHGGLGSPLHF. Combining the CDR3 with reference TRBV9 and TRBJ1-6 gives the whole variable domain DSGVTQTPKHLITATGQRVTLRCSPRSGDLSVYWYQQSLDQGLQFLIQYYNGEERAKGNILERFSAQQFPDLHSELNLSSLELGDSALYFCASSAHGGLGSPLHFGNGTRLTVT.